The TCR beta chain under discussion was sequenced for a study of T cells in women clearing cervical HPV infection. In the study overall: Women with histologically confirmed HPV16-related CIN3 or worse, 2 with invasive cancer, served as cases. Controls' single incident HPV16 infection cleared within 12 months without precancer.

CDR1 GTSNPN and CDR2 SVGIG come from the germline V gene (reference sequence). The CDR3 consists of 13 residues. J lost 4 bases, V lost 3 bases, and 5 bases had no gene match. Assay used: immunoSEQ multiplex PCR; TCRdb lists only in-frame clones, some missing. Found here are 25,000 to 40,000 clones; the top ten clones hold about 4.5%. Concerning this clone itself: The antigen is unknown. The CDR3 end lies 3 residues beyond the end of the read and is filled in from the germline J gene.

Study observations and caveats: CIN3+ cases had significantly higher TCR repertoire richness than controls, but evenness did not differ. Unknown T-cell numbers per sample may underlie the richness differences.

This sequence joins TRBV30 and TRBJ1-2; 7 bases are a match to TRBD1. This receptor was taken from a woman aged 18 to 75 with a cervical HPV16 infection that either progressed to CIN3+ or cleared (not recorded which). The specimen sequenced was blood buffy coat. Incomplete CDR3 DNA: TGTGCCTGGAGGACAGGGAGTGCCTATGGC. Residues: CAWRTGSAYG. In full, the CDR3 is CAWRTGSAYGYTF.